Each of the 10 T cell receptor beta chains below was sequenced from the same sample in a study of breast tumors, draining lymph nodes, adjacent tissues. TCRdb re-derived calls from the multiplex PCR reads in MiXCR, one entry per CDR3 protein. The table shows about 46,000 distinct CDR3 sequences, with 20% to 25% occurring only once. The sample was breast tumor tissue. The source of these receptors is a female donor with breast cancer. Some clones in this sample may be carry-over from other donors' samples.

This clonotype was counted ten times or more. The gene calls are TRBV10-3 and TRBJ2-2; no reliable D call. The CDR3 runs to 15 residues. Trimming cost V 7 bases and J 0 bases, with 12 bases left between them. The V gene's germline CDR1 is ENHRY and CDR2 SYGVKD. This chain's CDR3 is CAIKGPNSNTGELFF. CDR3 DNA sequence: TGTGCCATCAAAGGCCCGAATTCGAACACCGGGGAGCTGTTTTTT.

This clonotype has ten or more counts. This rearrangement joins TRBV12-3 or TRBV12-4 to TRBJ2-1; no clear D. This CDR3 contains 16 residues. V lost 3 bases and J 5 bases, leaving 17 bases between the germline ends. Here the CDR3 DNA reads TGTGCCAGCAGTTTTAACGACCAGAAGCCTGACAATGAGCAGTTCTTC. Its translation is CASSFNDQKPDNEQFF.

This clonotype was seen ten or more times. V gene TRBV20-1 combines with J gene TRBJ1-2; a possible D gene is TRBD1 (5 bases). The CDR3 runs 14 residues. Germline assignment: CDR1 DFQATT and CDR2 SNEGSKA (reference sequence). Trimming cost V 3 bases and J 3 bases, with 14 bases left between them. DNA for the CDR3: TGCAGTGCTAGGACCCTGGGACGGGACTATGGCTACACCTTC. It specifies CSARTLGRDYGYTF.

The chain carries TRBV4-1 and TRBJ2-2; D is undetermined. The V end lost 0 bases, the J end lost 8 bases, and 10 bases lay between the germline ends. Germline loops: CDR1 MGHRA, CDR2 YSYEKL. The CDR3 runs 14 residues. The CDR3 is CASSQDLFRGELFF. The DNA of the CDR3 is TGCGCCAGCAGCCAAGATCTTTTCAGGGGGGAGCTGTTTTTT.

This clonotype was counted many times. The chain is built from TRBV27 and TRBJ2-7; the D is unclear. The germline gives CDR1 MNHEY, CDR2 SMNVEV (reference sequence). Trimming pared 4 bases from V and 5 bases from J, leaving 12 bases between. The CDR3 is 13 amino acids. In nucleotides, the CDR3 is TGTGCCAGCAGTTCCGGGCCCACCCACGAGCAGTACTTC. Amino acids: CASSSGPTHEQYF.

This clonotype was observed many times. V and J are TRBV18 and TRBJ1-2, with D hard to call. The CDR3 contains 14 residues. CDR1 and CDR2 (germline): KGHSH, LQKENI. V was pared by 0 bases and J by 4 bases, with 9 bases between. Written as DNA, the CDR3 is TGTGCCAGCTCACCACCAACAGCCTCCTATGGCTACACCTTC. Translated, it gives CASSPPTASYGYTF.

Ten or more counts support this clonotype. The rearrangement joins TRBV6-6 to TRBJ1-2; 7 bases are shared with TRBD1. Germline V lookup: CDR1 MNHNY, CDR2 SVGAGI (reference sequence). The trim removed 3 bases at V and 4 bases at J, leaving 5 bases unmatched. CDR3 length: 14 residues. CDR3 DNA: TGTGCCAGCAGTTATAACAGGGGCACCTATGGCTACACCTTC. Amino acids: CASSYNRGTYGYTF.

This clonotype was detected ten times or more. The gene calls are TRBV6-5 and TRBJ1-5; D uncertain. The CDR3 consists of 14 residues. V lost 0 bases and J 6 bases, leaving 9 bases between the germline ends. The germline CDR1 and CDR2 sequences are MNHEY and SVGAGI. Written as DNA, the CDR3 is TGTGCCAGCAGTTACTCGTCGGGAGGTCAGCCCCAGCATTTT. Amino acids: CASSYSSGGQPQHF.

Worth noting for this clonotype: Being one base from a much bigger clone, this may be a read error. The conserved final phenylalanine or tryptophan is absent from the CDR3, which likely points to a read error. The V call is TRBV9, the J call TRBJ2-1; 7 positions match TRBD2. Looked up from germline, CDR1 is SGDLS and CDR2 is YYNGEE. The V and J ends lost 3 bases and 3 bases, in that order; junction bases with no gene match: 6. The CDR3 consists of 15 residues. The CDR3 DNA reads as TGTGCCAGCAGCGCACGTGGGGGGGGCTACAATGAGCAGTTCCTC. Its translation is CASSARGGGYNEQFL.

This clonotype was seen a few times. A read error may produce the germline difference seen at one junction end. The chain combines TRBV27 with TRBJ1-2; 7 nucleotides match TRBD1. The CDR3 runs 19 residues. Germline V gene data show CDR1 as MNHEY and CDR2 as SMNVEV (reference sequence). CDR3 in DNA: TGTGCCAGCCAGTCGACGGCGATAAAGCCGGGACAGCACAACTATGGCTACCCCTTC. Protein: CASQSTAIKPGQHNYGYPF.